This passage covers 28 T cell receptor beta chains from one sample sequenced in a study of response to subunit inactivated influenza vaccine. TCRdb reprocessed the RT-PCR reads with MiXCR, giving one entry per CDR3 protein. The repertoire holds about 700,000 distinct CDR3 sequences, with 15% to 19% as singletons. The sample in question was PBMCs from blood, obtained 12 days after vaccination. The receptors here all came from a man aged 45-60 years who received an inactivated influenza vaccine.

This chain uses TRBV11-2 with TRBJ2-1; D is undetermined. Per the germline V gene, CDR1 is SGHAT and CDR2 is FQNNGV. Between the trimmed V and J ends, which lost 3 bases and 4 bases, there was a span of 13 bases. The CDR3 spans 15 residues. The CDR3 region is CASSLSRSLYNEQFF. CDR3 bases: TGTGCCAGCAGCTTGAGTAGATCGCTTTACAATGAGCAGTTCTTC.

This sequence joins TRBV6-1 and TRBJ2-3; perhaps TRBD1 as D (5 bases). Trimming took off 7 bases at V and 2 bases at J, with 19 bases between the two ends. The CDR3 is 16 amino acids. From germline, CDR1 is MNHNS and CDR2 SASEGT. As DNA, the CDR3 is TGTGCCAGCAACCACCCAGGGCAGGGAATCACAGATACGCAGTATTTT. As protein: CASNHPGQGITDTQYF.

There are a few counts of this clonotype. The chain uses TRBV4-3 and TRBJ2-5; 11 bases are shared with TRBD2. Germline-derived CDR1 and CDR2 are LGHNA and YSLEER. The J segment lost 5 bases and the V segment lost 0 bases, leaving 14 bases of the junction unmatched. The CDR3 is 19 residues long. CDR3 sequence (DNA): TGCGCCAGCAGCCAAGAATCATGGCTAGCGGGAGGTCCGTGGGAGACCCAGTACTTC. Encoded protein: CASSQESWLAGGPWETQYF.

This sequence joins TRBV5-5 and TRBJ1-5; 7 bases map to TRBD1. V shed 1 base and J 1 base; nucleotides not matched to a gene: 2. The CDR3 runs to 15 residues. Looked up from germline, CDR1 is SGHKS and CDR2 is YYEKEE (reference sequence). The CDR3 is CASSLMTGSNQPQHF. CDR3 nucleotide sequence: TGTGCCAGCAGCTTGATGACAGGGAGCAATCAGCCCCAGCATTTT.

This clonotype was observed a handful of times. The CDR3 DNA reads as TGCAGCGCTCCAACGGGAGTCCGTTCCAACGGCTACACCTTC. The encoded protein is CSAPTGVRSNGYTF. The V gene is TRBV29-1, the J gene TRBJ1-2; no firm D call. CDR1 and CDR2 from the germline V gene are SQVTM and ANQGSEA. The ends were cut back, 7 bases at V and 8 bases at J, with 23 bases in the middle. The CDR3 is made up of 14 amino acids.

The chain joins TRBV7-3 to TRBJ2-2; 9 bases are shared with TRBD1. The CDR3 covers 15 residues. The germline gives CDR1 SGHTA, CDR2 FQGTGA. V lost 5 bases and J lost 7; bases outside the gene matches: 8. CDR3 amino acids: CASSNTGGSVGELFF. The CDR3, as DNA: TGTGCCAGCAGCAACACAGGGGGCTCAGTCGGGGAGCTGTTTTTT.

In its sample, this clonotype was seen many times. J is TRBJ2-3 and V is TRBV11-2; the D gene could be TRBD1 or TRBD2 (5 bases each). From germline, CDR1 is SGHAT and CDR2 FQNNGV. This CDR3 comprises 15 residues. Trimming shortened V by 5 bases and J by 4 bases, and 16 bases separated the two germline ends. The CDR3 DNA reads as TGTGCCAGCAGCGACTACCTCGGGGCTCCAGATACGCAGTATTTT. Its translation is CASSDYLGAPDTQYF.

The gene calls are TRBV7-9 and TRBJ2-5, with a weak D call TRBD2 (6 bases). The CDR3 consists of 15 residues. From germline, CDR1 is SEHNR and CDR2 FQNEAQ (reference sequence). The V gene lost 5 bases and the J gene lost 4 bases, with 17 bases spanning the gap. The CDR3 region is CASSKGLAPTETQYF. CDR3 nucleotide sequence: TGTGCCAGCAGCAAGGGGCTAGCGCCTACAGAGACCCAGTACTTC.

V gene TRBV9 combines with J gene TRBJ2-1; TRBD2 matches at 13 bases. Trimming cost V 5 bases and J 8 bases; bases outside gene matches: 7. Germline-derived CDR1 and CDR2 are SGDLS and YYNGEE. The CDR3 sequence is 15 residues long. The CDR3 loop is CASRPTSGRADEQFF. The DNA for the CDR3 is TGTGCCAGCAGACCTACTAGCGGGAGGGCCGATGAGCAGTTCTTC.

The rearrangement links TRBV7-8 to TRBJ2-1; TRBD2 matches at 11 bases. Per the germline V gene, CDR1 is SGHVS and CDR2 is FQNEAQ. This CDR3 region has 18 residues. Germline trimming cut 5 bases from V and 0 bases from J; bases unmatched to any gene: 9. CDR3 nucleotide sequence: TGTGCCAGCAGCGTGACTAGCGGGACGCCTCGCTCCTACAATGAGCAGTTCTTC. Translation: CASSVTSGTPRSYNEQFF.

This clonotype was counted ten times or more. V usage is TRBV11-2 and J usage is TRBJ2-3; TRBD1 matches at 7 bases. Germline-derived CDR1 and CDR2 are SGHAT and FQNNGV. V was clipped by 4 bases and J by 4 bases; unmatched bases: 11. The CDR3 extends over 16 amino acids. The CDR3 DNA is TGTGCCAGCAGCTCCCGAACCGGACAGGTTTCAGATACGCAGTATTTT. It encodes CASSSRTGQVSDTQYF.

The chain joins TRBV2 to TRBJ2-1; either TRBD1 or TRBD2 may fit D (5 bases each). Trimming removed 5 bases at V and 11 bases at J, with 19 bases between. The CDR3 extends over 14 amino acids. Germline values: CDR1 SNHLY, CDR2 FYNNEI. CDR3 coding DNA: TGTGCCAGCAGTTCATCGGGACGCCGAAACAAGCAGTTCTTC. It is translated as CASSSSGRRNKQFF.

This clonotype was detected a few times. The chain is built from TRBV5-5 and TRBJ2-3; D possibly corresponds to TRBD2 (6 bases). The CDR3 runs 18 residues. From germline, CDR1 is SGHKS and CDR2 YYEKEE (reference sequence). Trimming removed 0 bases at V and 0 bases at J, with 17 bases between. The CDR3 region is CASSLEVGAGTSTDTQYF. The CDR3 nucleotides are TGTGCCAGCAGCTTGGAGGTGGGCGCAGGGACTAGCACAGATACGCAGTATTTT. Based on the CDR3 plus reference TRBV5-5 and TRBJ2-3, the full variable domain is DAGVTQSPTHLIKTRGQQVTLRCSPISGHKSVSWYQQVLGQGPQFIFQYYEKEERGRGNFPDRFSARQFPNYSSELNVNALLLGDSALYLCASSLEVGAGTSTDTQYFGPGTRLTVL.

This clonotype occurred a few times. V usage is TRBV12-3 or TRBV12-4 and J usage is TRBJ1-1; 7 bases are shared with TRBD1. V gave up 1 base and J gave up 8 bases; unmatched junction bases: 4. The CDR3 is 13 amino acids. Here the CDR3 DNA reads TGTGCCAGCAGTTTAGGTGGCAGGGGGGAAGCTTTCTTT. Protein product: CASSLGGRGEAFF.

The chain uses TRBV20-1 and TRBJ1-5; no firm D call. The V end lost 3 bases, the J end lost 1 base, and 7 bases lay between the germline ends. This CDR3 comprises 13 residues. The germline V gene has CDR1 DFQATT and CDR2 SNEGSKA (reference sequence). CDR3 nucleotide sequence: TGCAGTGCTAGTGAGGTGAGCAATCAGCCCCAGCATTTT. Translated, it gives CSASEVSNQPQHF.

Ten or more counts support this clonotype. J is TRBJ2-5 and V is TRBV12-3 or TRBV12-4; the D gene could be TRBD1 or TRBD2 (5 bases each). The V gene lost 5 bases and the J gene lost 5 bases, with 21 bases spanning the gap. The CDR3 totals 16 residues. CDR3: CASSPGTGIDLETQYF. In nucleotides, the CDR3 is TGTGCCAGCAGTCCCGGGACGGGGATAGATTTGGAGACCCAGTACTTC.

This clonotype was observed a few times. The genes are TRBV28 and TRBJ2-7; 9 positions agree with TRBD1. V was pared by 2 bases and J by 5 bases, with 10 bases of the junction left unmatched. From germline, CDR1 is MDHEN and CDR2 SYDVKM. This CDR3 has 16 amino acids. This CDR3 is CASSLPIGQGRHEQYF. DNA of the CDR3: TGTGCCAGCAGTTTACCCATAGGACAGGGGCGGCACGAGCAGTACTTC.

This chain uses TRBV9 with TRBJ2-7; D ambiguous. Germline V lookup: CDR1 SGDLS, CDR2 YYNGEE. Deletions cut 0 bases from V and 2 bases from J, with 9 bases between. The CDR3 covers 14 residues. Here the CDR3 DNA reads TGTGCCAGCAGCGTAGCTACCGGTACCTACGAGCAGTACTTC. Translated, it gives CASSVATGTYEQYF.

This clonotype appeared a few times. CDR3 bases: TGCGCCAGCAGCCAGGAGCCGGCCTCTAGCACAGATACGCAGTATTTT. Its translation is CASSQEPASSTDTQYF. V and J are TRBV4-3 and TRBJ2-3; D uncertain. From germline, CDR1 is LGHNA and CDR2 YSLEER. The CDR3 runs 16 residues. Trimming took 3 bases from V and 0 from J, leaving 13 bases between them.

The chain couples TRBV24-1 to TRBJ1-2, with D hard to call. The germline CDR1 and CDR2 sequences are KGHDR and SFDVKD. The CDR3 runs to 11 residues. V lost 0 bases and J lost 8, with 3 bases in between. CDR3 sequence (DNA): TGTGCCACCAGTGATTTGAACGGCTACACCTTC. Its translation: CATSDLNGYTF.

This clonotype was seen once. The conserved phenylalanine or tryptophan normally closing the CDR3 is absent here, so this likely arose from a read error. The V call is TRBV3-1, the J call TRBJ1-2, with D possibly TRBD1 on 5 matching bases. Trimming removed 5 bases at V and 2 bases at J, with 12 bases between. This CDR3 spans 14 amino acids. CDR1 is LGHDT and CDR2 is YNNKEL in the germline V gene (reference sequence). The CDR3 DNA sequence: TGTGCCAGCAGCACACCAGGGATCAACTATGGCTACACCCTC. Protein sequence: CASSTPGINYGYTL.

This clonotype was counted many times. The rearrangement joins TRBV5-1 to TRBJ2-7; D is possibly TRBD2 (5 bases). CDR1 and CDR2 from the germline V gene are SGHRS and YFSETQ. The ends were cut back, 2 bases at V and 3 bases at J, with 9 bases in the middle. The CDR3 length is 13 residues. The CDR3 coding sequence is TGCGCCAGCAGCTTTTCCGGGGTCTACGAGCAGTACTTC. It encodes CASSFSGVYEQYF.

This clonotype was detected only a few times. This chain links TRBV20-1 with TRBJ2-1, with 7 bases matching TRBD1. The CDR3 covers 12 residues. Per germline, CDR1 DFQATT and CDR2 SNEGSKA (reference sequence). Trimming removed 3 bases from V and 5 bases from J; junction bases left unmatched: 1. DNA for the CDR3: TGCAGTGCTAGCGGGACAGACAATGAGCAGTTCTTC. Its protein product is CSASGTDNEQFF.

This clonotype was found many times. The rearrangement links TRBV24-1 to TRBJ2-2; D is unresolved. Trimming shortened V by 1 base and J by 4 bases, and 12 bases separated the two germline ends. CDR1 is KGHDR and CDR2 is SFDVKD in the germline V gene. The CDR3 runs 16 residues. The CDR3 DNA follows: TGTGCCACCAGTGATTTTGGGCTAGTTGGCACCGGGGAGCTGTTTTTT. This translates into CATSDFGLVGTGELFF.

This clonotype was recorded many times. This chain uses TRBV3-1 with TRBJ2-2; 7 bases are a match to TRBD2. CDR1 is LGHDT and CDR2 is YNNKEL in the germline V gene (reference sequence). The CDR3 consists of 13 residues. V shed 4 bases and J 4 bases; nucleotides not matched to a gene: 0. CDR3 loop: CASSRGGTGELFF. Here the CDR3 DNA reads TGTGCCAGCAGCCGGGGGGGCACCGGGGAGCTGTTTTTT.

Ten or more counts support this clonotype. V gene TRBV28 combines with J gene TRBJ2-7; D is unresolved. The CDR3 length is 11 residues. V dropped 7 bases and J dropped 3 bases, with 7 bases sitting between them. Germline CDR1 and CDR2: MDHEN and SYDVKM. DNA for the CDR3: TGTGCCAGCACCGGCTACTACGAGCAGTACTTC. The encoded protein is CASTGYYEQYF.

This chain links TRBV3-1 with TRBJ1-6, with TRBD1 matching 7 bases. Germline-derived CDR1 and CDR2 are LGHDT and YNNKEL (reference sequence). This CDR3 is built from 19 residues. After removal of 11 bases from V and 0 bases from J, the junction contained 19 bases not matched to a gene. The DNA of the CDR3 is TGTGCCTTCCAGACCTTAAGCGGACAGGCAAGCTCCTATAATTCACCCCTCCACTTT. It translates to CAFQTLSGQASSYNSPLHF. Together with reference TRBV3-1 and TRBJ1-6, the CDR3 gives the full variable domain: DTAVSQTPKYLVTQMGNDKSIKCEQNLGHDTMYWYKQDSKKFLKIMFSYNNKELIINETVPNRFSPKSPDKAHLNLHINSLELGDSAVYFCAFQTLSGQASSYNSPLHFGNGTRLTVT.

This clonotype turned up a few times. This rearrangement joins TRBV6-6 to TRBJ2-4; tentatively, D is TRBD1 (5 bases). The length of the CDR3 is 12 residues. The V end lost 5 bases, the J end lost 8 bases, and 10 bases lay between the germline ends. In germline, CDR1 is MNHNY, CDR2 SVGAGI (reference sequence). Written as DNA, the CDR3 is TGTGCCAGCAGTAGAGGCAGGGACATTCAGTACTTC. Amino acid sequence: CASSRGRDIQYF.